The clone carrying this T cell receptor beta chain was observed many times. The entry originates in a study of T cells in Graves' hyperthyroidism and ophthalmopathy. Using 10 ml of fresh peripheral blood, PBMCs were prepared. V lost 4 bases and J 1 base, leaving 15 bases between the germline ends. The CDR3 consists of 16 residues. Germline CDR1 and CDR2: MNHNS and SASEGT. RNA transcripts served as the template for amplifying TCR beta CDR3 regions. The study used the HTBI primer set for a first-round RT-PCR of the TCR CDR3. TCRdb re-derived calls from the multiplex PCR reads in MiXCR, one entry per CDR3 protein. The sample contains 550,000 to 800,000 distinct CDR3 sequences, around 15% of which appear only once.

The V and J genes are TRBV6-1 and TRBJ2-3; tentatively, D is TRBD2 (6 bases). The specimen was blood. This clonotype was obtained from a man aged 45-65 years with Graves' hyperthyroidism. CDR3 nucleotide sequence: TGTGCCAGCAGTGTCCGCCAGGGAGGCGGCACAGATACGCAGTATTTT. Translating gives CASSVRQGGGTDTQYF.